This T cell receptor beta chain was profiled in a study of T cell responses to AZD1222 COVID-19 vaccine. Regarding the study as a whole: Seropositive AZD1222 recipients at baseline numbered only five or six. An increase in Spike-specific TCR breadth and depth was observed after two AZD1222 doses. White British ancestry dominated among donors, who included more females, and clonal diversity was possibly underestimated. The peak T cell response came first, and repertoires were sampled only after it.

TCRdb keeps only in-frame clones here, not all; method: immunoSEQ multiplex PCR. This sample has 120,000 to 150,000 clones; around 88% occur once, and the top ten carry approximately 3.1%. In the case of this clone: What it recognizes is unknown. The germline gene is not matched at one end of the junction; a read error may be the cause.

The TCR comes from an adult in good health. Sequencing was performed on peripheral blood, taken on day 0 of MenACWY control vaccination.

CDR3 nucleotide sequence: TGTGCCAGCAGCTACTCGCCGCAGACCGTTTACGAGCAGTACTTC. This codes for CASSYSPQTVYEQYF. The rearrangement uses TRBV6-2 or TRBV6-3 and TRBJ2-7; D gene unclear. CDR3 length: 15 residues. From germline, CDR1 is MNHEY and CDR2 SVGEGT.